Each of the 19 T cell receptor beta chains below was sequenced from the same sample in a study of blood T cells in healthy people across ages. With a J-beta primer mix and a sample-barcoded 5' primer, a second PCR ran 7 to 11 cycles. TCRdb processed the 5' RACE reads anew with MiXCR; each CDR3 protein has one entry. The sample includes more than 650,000 distinct CDR3 sequences, 22% seen only once; the top ten take about 22%. Sequenced material: blood. These receptors were obtained from a man in his 70s in good health.

This rearrangement joins TRBV5-6 to TRBJ1-4, with TRBD1 matching 8 bases. With V trimmed by 4 bases and J by 4 bases, 9 bases remained unmatched. Per germline, CDR1 SGHDT and CDR2 YYEEEE. CDR3 size: 16 residues. The CDR3 here is CASSQRTGTFNEKLFF. The CDR3 DNA follows: TGTGCCAGCAGCCAGAGGACAGGGACTTTTAATGAAAAACTGTTTTTT.

This clonotype was counted a few times. The V and J genes are TRBV5-5 and TRBJ2-2, with unresolved D. Germline assignment: CDR1 SGHKS and CDR2 YYEKEE (reference sequence). With 4 bases removed from V and 9 bases from J, the gap between germline ends came to 7 bases. CDR3 length: 11 residues. This CDR3 is CASSTSRELFF. Written as DNA, the CDR3 is TGTGCCAGCAGCACTTCCAGGGAGCTGTTTTTT.

The V call is TRBV28, the J call TRBJ2-3; D not resolved. V shed 5 bases and J shed 4 bases, with 13 bases lying between them. Germline V gene data show CDR1 as MDHEN and CDR2 as SYDVKM. This CDR3 region has 14 residues. The CDR3 loop is CASSPHLVPDTQYF. Written as DNA, the CDR3 is TGTGCCAGCAGTCCCCATCTGGTCCCAGATACGCAGTATTTT.

This clonotype has only a few counts. The rearrangement links TRBV11-2 to TRBJ2-7; TRBD2 matches at 13 bases. The junction had 0 bases not matched to a gene; V was cut back by 4 bases and J by 0 bases. The V gene's germline CDR1 is SGHAT and CDR2 FQNNGV. The length of the CDR3 is 15 residues. The CDR3 here is CASSWTSGSSYEQYV. For the CDR3, the DNA is TGTGCCAGCAGCTGGACTAGCGGGAGCTCCTACGAGCAGTACGTC.

This chain connects TRBV5-1 to TRBJ2-1; 8 bases line up with TRBD2. The CDR3 loop spans 15 amino acids. Per germline, CDR1 SGHRS and CDR2 YFSETQ. V dropped 0 bases and J dropped 7; count of bases not matched to a gene: 6. CDR3 in DNA: TGCGCCAGCAGCTTGGGGCGGGAGGCCGGGAATGAGCAGTTCTTC. Its translation is CASSLGREAGNEQFF.

The rearrangement uses TRBV12-3 or TRBV12-4 and TRBJ2-7, with TRBD2 identical over 7 bases. V lost 9 bases, J lost 0 bases, and 8 bases stayed unmatched. The CDR3 totals 14 residues. The CDR3 spells CASGRGLNSYEQYF. CDR3 sequence (DNA): TGTGCCAGTGGGAGGGGACTAAACTCCTACGAGCAGTACTTC.

This clonotype was seen more than once but under ten times. The chain carries TRBV12-3 or TRBV12-4 and TRBJ2-5, with TRBD2 as a possible D gene (5 bases). V lost 7 bases, J lost 9 bases, and 18 bases lay in between. The CDR3 has 13 amino acids. The CDR3 nucleotides are TGTGCCAGCAACCCAACGGGGTTAACGGCCCAGTACTTC. Amino acid sequence: CASNPTGLTAQYF.

In this sample, this clonotype turned up many times. The chain uses TRBV6-2 or TRBV6-3 and TRBJ2-1; the D is unclear. This CDR3 is built from 11 residues. The germline V gene has CDR1 MNHEY and CDR2 SVGEGT. V shed 7 bases and J shed 9 bases, with 10 bases lying between them. The CDR3 reads CASTDDGEQFF. CDR3 in DNA: TGTGCCAGCACCGATGACGGTGAGCAGTTCTTC.

This clonotype has a count of ten or more. The rearrangement links TRBV7-9 to TRBJ1-5, with TRBD1 matching 7 bases. Germline values: CDR1 SEHNR, CDR2 FQNEAQ (reference sequence). The CDR3 is made up of 14 amino acids. V gave up 5 bases and J gave up 3 bases; unmatched junction bases: 4. The CDR3 region has the DNA TGTGCCAGCAGCCAAACAGGGGACAATCAGCCCCAGCATTTT. The encoded protein is CASSQTGDNQPQHF. Supplemented by reference TRBV7-9 and TRBJ1-5, the full variable domain reads DTGVSQNPRHKITKRGQNVTFRCDPISEHNRLYWYRQTLGQGPEFLTYFQNEAQLEKSRLLSDRFSAERPKGSFSTLEIQRTEQGDSAMYLCASSQTGDNQPQHFGDGTRLSIL.

This clonotype was seen a handful of times. The CDR3 sequence: CASSLLGQGGTEAFF. CDR3 coding DNA: TGCGCCAGCAGCTTACTGGGACAGGGGGGAACTGAAGCTTTCTTT. The V gene is TRBV5-1, the J gene TRBJ1-1; 11 bases are a match to TRBD1. Germline lookup yields CDR1 SGHRS and CDR2 YFSETQ. The CDR3 extends over 15 amino acids. V was pared by 2 bases and J by 5 bases, with 5 bases of the junction left unmatched.

This clonotype turned up a few times. The chain joins TRBV6-5 to TRBJ1-4, with D perhaps TRBD1 (6 bases). V was clipped by 0 bases and J by 8 bases, with 13 bases between them. The germline gives CDR1 MNHEY, CDR2 SVGAGI. This CDR3 spans 15 amino acids. The CDR3 sequence: CASSYSGGGDEKLFF. CDR3 nucleotide sequence: TGTGCCAGCAGTTACTCGGGGGGGGGCGACGAAAAACTGTTTTTT.

The chain joins TRBV6-5 to TRBJ1-5; the match to TRBD1 covers 7 bases. This CDR3 has 15 residues. Germline CDR1 and CDR2: MNHEY and SVGAGI. V trimming: 4 bases; J trimming: 4 bases; junction bases outside the gene matches: 7. The CDR3 region has the DNA TGTGCCAGCAGTTCGACAGGGCAGTTTAATCAGCCCCAGCATTTT. This encodes CASSSTGQFNQPQHF.

The chain has TRBV5-6 and TRBJ1-1; D is ambiguous. The CDR3 has 14 amino acids. Trimming stripped 0 bases from V and 0 bases from J, with 6 bases between. Germline V gene sequence: CDR1 SGHDT, CDR2 YYEEEE. CDR3 protein: CASSLAMVNTEAFF. CDR3 DNA: TGTGCCAGCAGCTTGGCCATGGTGAACACTGAAGCTTTCTTT.

In the case of this clonotype: At one end the junction does not follow the germline gene, possibly because of a read error. The chain links TRBV10-3 to TRBJ2-4; perhaps TRBD2 as D (5 bases). The germline V gene has CDR1 ENHRY and CDR2 SYGVKD. This CDR3 contains 17 residues. Here the CDR3 reads CAITEGQLSLAKNIQYF. In DNA, the CDR3 is TGTGCCATCACTGAGGGCCAACTCAGCCTAGCCAAAAACATTCAGTACTTC.

The table lists this clonotype with a few counts. The chain couples TRBV19 to TRBJ1-5, with 10 bases aligning to TRBD1. CDR1 and CDR2 (germline): LNHDA, SQIVND (reference sequence). Trimming took 6 bases from V and 4 from J; bases not matched to a gene: 6. The CDR3 consists of 15 residues. The CDR3 loop is CASSPDRGRNQPQHF. For the CDR3, the DNA is TGTGCCAGTAGCCCCGACAGGGGGCGAAATCAGCCCCAGCATTTT.

This clonotype turned up a few times. V is TRBV29-1 and J is TRBJ2-1; D is perhaps TRBD2 (6 bases). The V end lost 2 bases, the J end lost 15 bases, and 17 bases lay between the germline ends. The CDR3 loop spans 12 amino acids. Germline CDR1 is SQVTM and CDR2 is ANQGSEA. The CDR3 loop is CSVERQGGVRFF. The CDR3 coding sequence is TGCAGCGTTGAAAGGCAGGGCGGGGTTCGGTTCTTC.

This clonotype occurred a few times. The chain combines TRBV5-1 with TRBJ1-2; 7 nucleotides align to TRBD1. The germline V gene has CDR1 SGHRS and CDR2 YFSETQ. V lost 3 bases to trimming and J lost 3 bases; unmatched junction nucleotides: 8. CDR3 length equals 15 residues. The CDR3 region is CASSSFRQGDYGYTF. In nucleotides, the CDR3 is TGCGCCAGCAGCTCTTTCAGACAGGGAGACTATGGCTACACCTTC.

The V call is TRBV5-1, the J call TRBJ1-2, with 7 nucleotides matching TRBD1. The CDR3 contains 15 residues. V lost 4 bases, J lost 6 bases, and 12 bases stayed unmatched. Germline CDR1 reads SGHRS; CDR2 reads YFSETQ. CDR3 in DNA: TGCGCCAGCAGCAAAGACAGGGCGGATTTCGATGGCTACACCTTC. Amino acid sequence: CASSKDRADFDGYTF.

The CDR3 sequence: CASSSGQIKDTQYF. In DNA, the CDR3 is TGTGCCAGCAGTTCGGGACAGATAAAAGATACGCAGTATTTT. The chain couples TRBV5-6 to TRBJ2-3; 7 positions agree with TRBD1. CDR1 SGHDT and CDR2 YYEEEE come from the germline V gene. J gave up 5 bases and V 5 bases, and 8 bases lay outside the gene matches. This CDR3 has 14 residues.